This T cell receptor (beta chain) was recovered during a study of blood T cell repertoires in COVID-19 (TCRdb year 2020). In the study overall: Samples covering the acute and convalescent phases of COVID-19 were provided by collaborators in the United States, Italy and Spain. The prospective study material was composed of cDNA or gDNA derived from T cells, B-cell-depleted T cells, or PBMCs. The dataset comprised deeply sampled blood TCRbeta repertoires from subjects exposed to, actively infected with, or recovered from COVID-19. The repertoires were released in a freely available public database intended as a resource for research on the immune response to SARS-CoV-2. Samples were obtained from the ongoing ImmuneRACE study (first 160 participants) and from roughly 1,300 subjects provided by 6 global collaborators. A de-identified subject ID, COVID-19 status, age in years and sex were almost always included in the sample metadata. Where available, HLA class I and class II types were obtained from metadata supplied by the sample provider rather than from assay-based typing. General conclusions and limits of the study: The amount of clinical and demographic metadata varied by source and participant and was provided uncurated.

The CDR3 contains 16 residues, cysteine and phenylalanine counted. Only the CDR3 DNA stays, 48 bases, in frame from base 1. Trimming accounts for 5 bases at V and 2 bases at J, while the number of junction bases matched to no gene is 5. CDR1 and CDR2 were assigned from the germline V gene as SGHTA and FQGNSA. TCRbeta CDR3 regions were amplified from genomic DNA using the immunoSEQ Assay, a bias-controlled multiplex PCR. Processing in the source paper ran as follows. Within the assay, amplification of reference gene primers was used to estimate how many nucleated cells each sample contained. To quantify the absolute abundance of each unique TCRbeta CDR3 rearrangement, sequence reads were collapsed and filtered. For each sample, productive Simpson clonality was calculated as the square root of Simpson's diversity index across productive rearrangements. TCRdb mirrors the immuneACCESS table, restricted to in-frame sequences. Some clones are absent from its copies; in checked studies, under half trace to an unresolved V gene, and the reason for the others is unknown. That table gives V, J and clone size, and the DNA gave D and trimming. Counted in this sample were under 200,000 clones; roughly 80% of them appeared once. Jointly, the top ten make up approximately 12% of the sample.

This clone has a single count. The clone's antigen remains unknown. No much larger clone exists at a distance of one base, and base qualities are not known. Enrolling through a virtual design, the prospective study's participants ranged in age from roughly 18 to 100 years and lived across 24 United States geographic areas. In the prospective study, participants were assigned to cohorts based on the clinical history participants reported in a screening survey and a study questionnaire. Recovered participants in ImmuneRACE Cohort 3 were defined by two consecutive negative NP/OP PCR tests, clearance by a healthcare professional, or resolution of symptoms. In the prospective study, whole blood, serum and a nasopharyngeal or oropharyngeal swab were collected from each participant by mobile phlebotomists. Over a roughly 2-month period, participants in the prospective study had the option of providing additional blood draws and questionnaires. Before DNA extraction, blood samples from the prospective study were shipped at room temperature or frozen.

The rearrangement joined TRBV7-2 to TRBJ2-3, with 12 bases aligning to TRBD2. The source is a man between 45 and 60 years old who had recovered from COVID-19. Sequenced: PBMCs or T cells enriched from blood (not recorded which). DNA sequence: TGTGCCAGCAGCCAACGACTAGCGGGGGTCACAGATACGCAGTATTTT. Translated, this is CASSQRLAGVTDTQYF.